Shown below are 25 T cell receptor beta chains from a single sample sequenced in a study of control samples from healthy donors and cancer patients. Profiling relied on immunoSEQ multiplex PCR, and the TCRdb table lists in-frame clones only, not all of them. The sample lists just over 20,000 clones; 84% were seen once. Sequencing was carried out using PBMCs. These receptors were obtained from a man in his 60s with colorectal cancer.

The rearrangement links TRBV5-1 to TRBJ1-5; no reliable D call. The germline V gene has CDR1 SGHRS and CDR2 YFSETQ. With 4 bases removed from V and 2 bases from J, the gap between germline ends came to 16 bases. The CDR3 runs 16 residues. This CDR3 reads CASSEQPYSGNQPQHF. In nucleotides, the CDR3 is TGCGCCAGCAGCGAGCAGCCATATAGTGGCAATCAGCCCCAGCATTTT.

The V gene is TRBV5-1, the J gene TRBJ1-2, with 9 bases matching TRBD1. The CDR3 has 15 amino acids. V lost 4 bases and J lost 3; bases outside the gene matches: 7. The germline V gene has CDR1 SGHRS and CDR2 YFSETQ. The CDR3 reads CASSTTGGTDYGYTF. CDR3 nucleotides: TGCGCCAGCAGCACTACAGGGGGCACGGACTATGGCTACACCTTC.

The V call is TRBV15, the J call TRBJ1-5; TRBD1 matches at 7 bases. Per germline, CDR1 LNHNV and CDR2 YYDKDF (reference sequence). The CDR3 sequence is 16 residues long. V trimming: 0 bases; J trimming: 2 bases; junction bases outside the gene matches: 4. The CDR3 DNA sequence: TGTGCCACCAGCAGAGATCAGGGGGGTGGCAATCAGCCCCAGCATTTT. It encodes CATSRDQGGGNQPQHF. The entire variable domain, with the rest obtained from reference TRBV15 and TRBJ1-5, is as follows: DAMVIQNPRYQVTQFGKPVTLSCSQTLNHNVMYWYQQKSSQAPKLLFHYYDKDFNNEADTPDNFQSRRPNTSFCFLDIRSPGLGDTAMYLCATSRDQGGGNQPQHFGDGTRLSIL.

V and J are TRBV7-9 and TRBJ1-5; D uncertain. V lost 0 bases, J lost 7 bases, and 16 bases lay in between. There are 16 residues in the CDR3. Germline V gives CDR1 SEHNR, CDR2 FQNEAQ (reference sequence). The CDR3: CASSLAVGRVDQPQHF. CDR3 DNA sequence: TGTGCCAGCAGCTTAGCCGTCGGAAGAGTTGACCAGCCCCAGCATTTT.

There are a few counts of this clone. The V call is TRBV7-8, the J call TRBJ2-5, with D uncertain. From germline, CDR1 is SGHVS and CDR2 FQNEAQ. The CDR3 is made up of 15 amino acids. Trimming took off 3 bases at V and 3 bases at J, with 14 bases between the two ends. CDR3 sequence reads: CASSLGLGWEETQYF. The CDR3 coding sequence is TGTGCCAGCAGCTTGGGGTTAGGGTGGGAAGAGACCCAGTACTTC. The full variable domain, rest sourced from reference TRBV7-8 and TRBJ2-5, is GAGVSQSPRYKVAKRGQDVALRCDPISGHVSLFWYQQALGQGPEFLTYFQNEAQLDKSGLPSDRFFAERPEGSVSTLKIQRTQQEDSAVYLCASSLGLGWEETQYFGPGTRLLVL.

The chain has TRBV19 and TRBJ1-5; 9 bases match TRBD1. This CDR3 spans 14 amino acids. With V trimmed by 4 bases and J by 7 bases, 5 bases remained unmatched. Germline assignment: CDR1 LNHDA and CDR2 SQIVND (reference sequence). CDR3 DNA sequence: TGTGCCAGTAGTACTCCGGGACAGGGACAGCCCCAGCATTTT. It translates to CASSTPGQGQPQHF.

The V gene is TRBV3-1 (or the pseudogene TRBV3-2), the J gene TRBJ2-1, with 8 bases lining up with TRBD2. The CDR3 runs 15 residues. V dropped 0 bases and J dropped 8; count of bases not matched to a gene: 6. Germline CDR1 is LGHDT and CDR2 is YNNKEL (reference sequence). CDR3: CASSQEGGTRDEQFF. The CDR3 bases are TGTGCCAGCAGCCAAGAAGGAGGGACTAGGGATGAGCAGTTCTTC.

The J gene is TRBJ1-5, the V gene TRBV18; perhaps TRBD1 as D (6 bases). There are 15 residues in the CDR3. V lost 3 bases and J 2 bases, leaving 11 bases between the germline ends. Germline assignment: CDR1 KGHSH and CDR2 LQKENI. CDR3 coding DNA: TGTGCCAGCTCACCGTCAGGGGCAGGCAATCAGCCCCAGCATTTT. It codes for CASSPSGAGNQPQHF.

Only one count was recorded for this clone. This chain uses TRBV10-3 with TRBJ1-1; 8 bases fit TRBD1. After removal of 6 bases from V and 5 bases from J, the junction contained 2 bases not matched to a gene. Germline V gene lookup returns CDR1 ENHRY and CDR2 SYGVKD. This CDR3 contains 12 residues. In nucleotides, the CDR3 is TGTGCCATCAGCCGGACAGGGACTGAAGCTTTCTTT. It codes for CAISRTGTEAFF.

The V call is TRBV11-2, the J call TRBJ1-2; D remains unclear. Trimming pared 7 bases from V and 6 bases from J, leaving 27 bases between. This CDR3 is built from 17 residues. Germline V gene data show CDR1 as SGHAT and CDR2 as FQNNGV. CDR3 amino acids: CASIAQAGGQRRHGYTF. CDR3 in DNA: TGTGCCAGCATCGCCCAAGCTGGAGGGCAGAGAAGACATGGCTACACCTTC.

This clone was observed once. The chain employs TRBV4-3 and TRBJ1-2; D uncertain. Trimming left V 0 bases short and J 7 bases short, with 24 bases between. CDR1 is LGHNA, CDR2 YSLEER, per germline. This CDR3 is built from 18 residues. CDR3: CASSQEDFRGLPLGGYTF. The CDR3 nucleotides read TGCGCCAGCAGCCAAGAAGATTTTCGTGGGCTCCCCTTGGGTGGCTACACCTTC.

The chain links TRBV19 to TRBJ2-7, with D hard to call. The CDR3 loop spans 11 amino acids. With 6 bases removed from V and 3 bases from J, the gap between germline ends came to 6 bases. Germline CDR1 and CDR2: LNHDA and SQIVND (reference sequence). The CDR3: CASSDGYEQYV. The DNA of the CDR3 is TGTGCCAGTAGCGACGGCTACGAGCAGTACGTC.

This chain links TRBV19 with TRBJ2-3; TRBD1 agrees at 8 bases. CDR1 and CDR2 (germline): LNHDA, SQIVND (reference sequence). This CDR3 has 16 residues. After removal of 6 bases from V and 4 bases from J, the junction contained 12 bases not matched to a gene. CDR3 region: CASSDRGPPGPDTQYF. The CDR3 DNA reads as TGTGCCAGTAGCGACAGGGGCCCGCCCGGGCCAGATACGCAGTATTTT.

This chain joins TRBV5-1 and TRBJ2-7; D may be TRBD1 (6 bases). Trimming took 0 bases from V and 0 from J, leaving 16 bases between them. Germline values: CDR1 SGHRS, CDR2 YFSETQ. This CDR3 is built from 17 residues. CDR3 in DNA: TGCGCCAGCAGCTTGGGGGCCCACAGGGTGAGCTCCTACGAGCAGTACTTC. It is translated as CASSLGAHRVSSYEQYF.

The J gene is TRBJ1-5, the V gene TRBV5-5; D gene unclear. CDR1 and CDR2 from the germline V gene are SGHKS and YYEKEE (reference sequence). With 4 bases removed from V and 1 base from J, the gap between germline ends came to 9 bases. This CDR3 region has 14 residues. The CDR3 DNA reads as TGTGCCAGCAGCCCGGACGGCAGCAATCAGCCCCAGCATTTT. Translating it yields CASSPDGSNQPQHF.

This clone was picked up a small number of times. The chain has TRBV4-1 and TRBJ2-1; D may correspond to TRBD1 or TRBD2 (5 bases each). Germline CDR1 is MGHRA and CDR2 is YSYEKL. V lost 4 bases to trimming and J lost 5 bases, with 12 bases between them. This CDR3 has 14 amino acids. The CDR3 DNA reads TGCGCCAGCAGCCCTAGGTGGGACGACAATGAGCAGTTCTTC. Amino acids: CASSPRWDDNEQFF.

This chain uses TRBV10-2 with TRBJ1-3, with D possibly being TRBD1 (6 bases). Trimming removed 6 bases at V and 0 bases at J, with 21 bases between. The CDR3 has 18 amino acids. Germline CDR1 WSHSY, CDR2 SAAADI. CDR3 protein: CASSNSGTPHISGNTIYF. CDR3 sequence (DNA): TGCGCCAGCAGCAACTCCGGGACACCACACATCTCTGGAAACACCATATATTTT.

V is TRBV4-1 and J is TRBJ1-5; a possible D gene is TRBD1 (5 bases). The V gene's germline CDR1 is MGHRA and CDR2 YSYEKL. The CDR3 covers 14 residues. V was trimmed by 4 bases and J by 3 bases, leaving 10 bases between them. The CDR3 DNA sequence: TGCGCCAGCAGCCTTGACAGACTCAATCAGCCCCAGCATTTT. As protein: CASSLDRLNQPQHF.

The chain employs TRBV2 and TRBJ2-7; unclear D gene. The germline V and J ends were trimmed by 2 bases and 4 bases, with 0 bases remaining between them. This CDR3 is built from 10 residues. CDR1 and CDR2 from the germline V gene are SNHLY and FYNNEI. CDR3 residues: CASSEYEQYF. The CDR3 DNA reads TGTGCCAGCAGTGAATACGAGCAGTACTTC.

This clone is labeled medium-sized. The chain uses TRBV2 and TRBJ1-1; D is possibly TRBD1 (6 bases). CDR3 size: 11 residues. Trimming took 9 bases from V and 8 from J, leaving 13 bases between them. CDR1 and CDR2 from the germline V gene are SNHLY and FYNNEI. The CDR3 spells CASLGTLEAFF. DNA of the CDR3: TGTGCCAGTTTGGGGACACTCGAAGCTTTCTTT.

A single count supports this clone. The chain joins TRBV5-5 to TRBJ1-6, with 7 bases aligning to TRBD1. The CDR3 totals 16 residues. V lost 0 bases and J lost 5; bases outside the gene matches: 5. Germline CDR1 SGHKS, CDR2 YYEKEE (reference sequence). CDR3 sequence: CASSLATGVHNSPLHF. As DNA, the CDR3 is TGTGCCAGCAGCTTGGCTACAGGGGTACATAATTCACCCCTCCACTTT.

This clone has a single count. V usage is TRBV11-2 and J usage is TRBJ1-1; no definite D call. The germline gives CDR1 SGHAT, CDR2 FQNNGV. The CDR3 has 13 amino acids. V lost 2 bases and J lost 5, with 9 bases in between. CDR3 region: CASSLQLGTEAFF. The DNA for the CDR3 is TGTGCCAGCAGCTTACAATTGGGGACTGAAGCTTTCTTT.

The chain joins TRBV5-6 to TRBJ1-2; D is possibly TRBD1 (5 bases). This CDR3 has 14 residues. Trimming shortened V by 1 base and J by 5 bases, and 12 bases separated the two germline ends. Germline V gene data show CDR1 as SGHDT and CDR2 as YYEEEE. The CDR3 nucleotides read TGTGCCAGCAGCTTGAGTTCGGGGGGATATGGCTACACCTTC. Protein: CASSLSSGGYGYTF. Full variable domain (missing parts from reference TRBV5-6 and TRBJ1-2): DAGVTQSPTHLIKTRGQQVTLRCSPKSGHDTVSWYQQALGQGPQFIFQYYEEEERQRGNFPDRFSGHQFPNYSSELNVNALLLGDSALYLCASSLSSGGYGYTFGSGTRLTVV.

The V and J genes are TRBV4-1 and TRBJ2-7; 11 nucleotides line up with TRBD2. With V trimmed by 4 bases and J by 3 bases, 8 bases remained unmatched. This CDR3 is 16 amino acids long. Germline-derived CDR1 and CDR2 are MGHRA and YSYEKL. CDR3 sequence: CASSRPTSGADYEQYF. CDR3 nucleotides: TGCGCCAGCAGCCGTCCGACTAGCGGGGCTGACTACGAGCAGTACTTC.

The chain links TRBV6-5 to TRBJ1-6, with a possible D match to TRBD1 (6 bases). The V gene's germline CDR1 is MNHEY and CDR2 SVGAGI. The CDR3 sequence is 15 residues long. Trimming shortened V by 4 bases and J by 9 bases, and 16 bases separated the two germline ends. The CDR3: CASSSLGGTGSPLHF. The CDR3 DNA reads TGTGCCAGCAGTTCCTTAGGGGGGACGGGTTCACCCCTCCACTTT.